These 25 T cell receptor beta chains came from one sample sequenced in a study of blood T cells in healthy people across ages. Alongside a J-beta primer mix, a sample-barcoded 5' primer served in a second PCR lasting about 7 to 12 cycles. From the 5' RACE reads, TCRdb called clonotypes with MiXCR, one entry per CDR3 protein. Among fewer than 600,000 distinct CDR3 sequences, over 25% were seen once, and the ten largest hold roughly 3.5%. These data are also associated with another study on T cells of mothers and their children.

Input material: blood. These receptor sequences come from a boy aged 2 to 10 in good health.

The CDR3 DNA is TGTGCTAGTGGCCAAGGACAGGGGGCGAGGAATGAGCAGTTCTTC. This codes for CASGQGQGARNEQFF. The chain links TRBV12-5 to TRBJ2-1; 11 bases line up with TRBD1. CDR3 size: 15 residues. The ends lost 6 bases at V and 7 bases at J; junction bases unmatched: 8. Germline loops: CDR1 LGHNT, CDR2 FRNRAP.

The chain joins TRBV7-2 to TRBJ2-6; D unresolved. This CDR3 spans 17 amino acids. V lost 2 bases to trimming and J lost 0 bases, with 11 bases between them. Germline V gives CDR1 SGHTA, CDR2 FQGNSA. CDR3 residues: CASSLSAGNSGANVLTF. CDR3 DNA: TGTGCCAGCAGCTTAAGTGCTGGAAACTCTGGGGCCAACGTCCTGACTTTC.

This clonotype was counted between two and nine times. V and J are TRBV30 and TRBJ1-1; D is unresolved. The CDR3 is 13 residues long. Per germline, CDR1 GTSNPN and CDR2 SVGIG (reference sequence). Trimming took off 0 bases at V and 1 base at J, with 6 bases between the two ends. The DNA of the CDR3 is TGTGCCTGGAGTGTTGGTGGGAACACTGAAGCTTTCTTT. This gives the protein CAWSVGGNTEAFF.

This clonotype came up a few times. This CDR3 is CASSPRKGVVEEKLFF. The CDR3 nucleotides are TGTGCCAGCAGCCCAAGGAAAGGAGTTGTCGAAGAAAAACTGTTTTTT. The chain employs TRBV4-2 and TRBJ1-4; unclear D gene. CDR1 and CDR2 (germline): LGHNA, YNFKEQ. This CDR3 region has 16 residues. Trimming pared 4 bases from V and 8 bases from J, leaving 20 bases between.

The genes are TRBV12-3 or TRBV12-4 and TRBJ2-5; 16 nucleotides agree with TRBD2. The J call is uncertain, as TRBJ2-7 better fits the DNA end. This CDR3 region has 16 residues. CDR3 in DNA: TGTGCCAGCAGTCCTGGGACTAGCGGGAGGGCGTACGAGCAGTACTTC. Amino acids: CASSPGTSGRAYEQYF.

This sequence joins TRBV6-6 and TRBJ1-2; weak D call: TRBD1 (5 bases). V dropped 0 bases and J dropped 5 bases, with 13 bases sitting between them. Germline CDR1 reads MNHNY; CDR2 reads SVGAGI (reference sequence). CDR3 length: 15 amino acids. The CDR3 region is CASSYSTDTAYGYTF. The DNA for the CDR3 is TGTGCCAGCAGTTACTCGACAGATACGGCATATGGCTACACCTTC.

There are a few counts of this clonotype. V usage is TRBV12-3 or TRBV12-4 and J usage is TRBJ1-1, with D maybe TRBD1 (6 bases). Trimming stripped 8 bases from V and 1 base from J, with 20 bases between. The CDR3 is 16 amino acids. The CDR3 loop is CASSTGFPFGNTEAFF. The CDR3 DNA sequence: TGTGCCAGCTCCACAGGGTTCCCTTTTGGGAACACTGAAGCTTTCTTT.

The V and J genes are TRBV9 and TRBJ2-4; 10 nucleotides line up with TRBD2. V gave up 0 bases and J gave up 6 bases; unmatched junction bases: 9. This CDR3 spans 17 amino acids. CDR1 and CDR2 from the germline V gene are SGDLS and YYNGEE. CDR3 protein: CASSVGGLLAGVNIQYF. The CDR3 DNA sequence: TGTGCCAGCAGCGTAGGAGGTTTGCTAGCGGGAGTAAACATTCAGTACTTC.

This clonotype was detected ten times or more. This chain connects TRBV29-1 to TRBJ1-6; D is unresolved. Trimming cost V 0 bases and J 14 bases, with 14 bases left between them. CDR3 size: 13 residues. Germline-derived CDR1 and CDR2 are SQVTM and ANQGSEA. The CDR3 sequence is CSVEDSGGQALHF. DNA for the CDR3: TGCAGCGTTGAAGATTCCGGCGGCCAGGCCCTCCACTTT. Filled out from reference TRBV29-1 and TRBJ1-6, the complete variable domain reads SAVISQKPSRDICQRGTSLTIQCQVDSQVTMMFWYRQQPGQSLTLIATANQGSEATYESGFVIDKFPISRPNLTFSTLTVSNMSPEDSSIYLCSVEDSGGQALHFGNGTRLTVT.

The chain employs TRBV3-1 and TRBJ2-4; no definite D call. Trimming left V 0 bases short and J 2 bases short, with 11 bases between. This CDR3 has 16 residues. Germline V gene data show CDR1 as LGHDT and CDR2 as YNNKEL (reference sequence). The DNA of the CDR3 is TGTGCCAGCAGCCAAGAGAGCGTGGGGTCCAAAAACATTCAGTACTTC. This translates into CASSQESVGSKNIQYF.

The chain combines TRBV9 with TRBJ2-4; the D is unclear. V gave up 4 bases and J gave up 0 bases, with 14 bases separating them. This CDR3 contains 16 residues. Germline-derived CDR1 and CDR2 are SGDLS and YYNGEE. Here the CDR3 DNA reads TGTGCCAGCAGCCCCCCTGCAGAATTAGCCAAAAACATTCAGTACTTC. Protein sequence: CASSPPAELAKNIQYF.

V gene TRBV12-3 or TRBV12-4 combines with J gene TRBJ2-7; possible D gene TRBD2, 6 bases. Trimming cost V 5 bases and J 2 bases, with 19 bases left between them. The CDR3 has 16 amino acids. The CDR3 loop reads CASSTWGGTETYEQYF. Here the CDR3 DNA reads TGTGCCAGCAGTACCTGGGGCGGGACTGAGACCTACGAGCAGTACTTC.

CDR3 sequence (DNA): TGTGCCACCAGTGATGCTCGACCTGGGGGCACCGGGGAGCTGTTTTTT. This translates into CATSDARPGGTGELFF. The chain recombines TRBV24-1 with TRBJ2-2; the D call may be TRBD1 or TRBD2 (5 bases each). The CDR3 runs 16 residues. V shed 3 bases and J shed 4 bases, with 14 bases lying between them. From germline, CDR1 is KGHDR and CDR2 SFDVKD.

The chain links TRBV6-5 to TRBJ2-3, with a tentative D call TRBD2 (5 bases). V was clipped by 0 bases and J by 3 bases, with 7 bases between them. This CDR3 is 14 amino acids long. Germline assignment: CDR1 MNHEY and CDR2 SVGAGI. The chain's CDR3 is CASSYSLATDTQYF. The CDR3 region has the DNA TGTGCCAGCAGTTACTCTCTAGCAACAGATACGCAGTATTTT.

This chain uses TRBV12-3 or TRBV12-4 with TRBJ2-3; possible D gene TRBD1, 6 bases. V was pared by 3 bases and J by 14 bases, with 12 bases between. The CDR3 is made up of 11 amino acids. The CDR3 protein is CASSFKGERYF. In nucleotides, the CDR3 is TGTGCCAGCAGTTTCAAGGGGGAACGGTATTTT.

Only a few counts were recorded for this clonotype. The chain combines TRBV20-1 with TRBJ2-1; 7 positions agree with TRBD2. J was trimmed by 2 bases and V by 4 bases; bases with no gene match: 5. Germline loops: CDR1 DFQATT, CDR2 SNEGSKA (reference sequence). The CDR3 sequence is 14 residues long. CDR3 region: CSANRLAAYNEQFF. The CDR3 nucleotides read TGCAGTGCTAACCGACTAGCAGCCTACAATGAGCAGTTCTTC.

This clonotype was detected ten times or more. CDR3 region: CASSSIGTGETQYF. In nucleotides, the CDR3 is TGCGCCAGCAGCTCGATCGGGACCGGCGAGACCCAGTACTTC. The chain is built from TRBV5-1 and TRBJ2-5, with D perhaps given as TRBD1 or TRBD2 (5 bases each). This CDR3 is built from 14 residues. Germline values: CDR1 SGHRS, CDR2 YFSETQ. Trimming stripped 3 bases from V and 5 bases from J, with 14 bases between.

On this clonotype itself: A much bigger clone sits one base away, suggesting this may be a read error. The chain uses TRBV6-5 and TRBJ1-3; D is unclear. Germline loops: CDR1 MNHEY, CDR2 SVGAGI. This CDR3 has 15 residues. Between the trimmed V and J ends, which lost 0 bases and 0 bases, there was a span of 6 bases. The CDR3, as DNA: TGTGCCAGCAGTTACTCACCACACTCTGGAAACACCATATATTTT. Protein sequence: CASSYSPHSGNTIYF.

This chain joins TRBV27 and TRBJ2-3, with 8 bases fitting TRBD2. Trimming took 2 bases from V and 4 from J; bases not matched to a gene: 5. The germline V gene encodes CDR1 MNHEY and CDR2 SMNVEV (reference sequence). The CDR3 length is 15 residues. The CDR3 loop reads CASSLTGLEADTQYF. CDR3 nucleotide sequence: TGTGCCAGCAGTTTAACGGGACTAGAGGCAGATACGCAGTATTTT.

The chain uses TRBV20-1 and TRBJ2-1; no reliable D call. Germline lookup yields CDR1 DFQATT and CDR2 SNEGSKA (reference sequence). V was trimmed by 0 bases and J by 6 bases, leaving 6 bases between them. CDR3 length: 12 residues. The CDR3 is CSARDPGNEQFF. Here the CDR3 DNA reads TGCAGTGCTAGAGATCCGGGCAATGAGCAGTTCTTC.

The gene calls are TRBV20-1 and TRBJ2-5; D possibly matches TRBD1 or TRBD2 (5 bases each). The DNA end is a closer match to TRBJ2-7, so the J assignment may be wrong. The CDR3 is 14 amino acids. Germline CDR1 reads DFQATT; CDR2 reads SNEGSKA (reference sequence). The CDR3 sequence is CSASRRGLRYEQYF. For the CDR3, the DNA is TGCAGTGCTAGCCGTCGGGGCCTCCGATACGAGCAGTACTTC.

This clonotype was seen a few times. The chain is built from TRBV10-3 and TRBJ2-1; 8 bases map to TRBD2. Trimming removed 4 bases from V and 4 bases from J; junction bases left unmatched: 15. CDR3 size: 18 residues. The germline V gene has CDR1 ENHRY and CDR2 SYGVKD. CDR3 sequence reads: CAISVPPSTSGYYNEQFF. DNA for the CDR3: TGTGCCATCAGTGTGCCCCCTAGCACTAGCGGCTATTACAATGAGCAGTTCTTC.

The V gene is TRBV20-1, the J gene TRBJ2-1, with 7 nucleotides matching TRBD2. Germline V gene data show CDR1 as DFQATT and CDR2 as SNEGSKA (reference sequence). The CDR3 covers 16 residues. V lost 5 bases to trimming and J lost 4 bases; unmatched junction nucleotides: 14. CDR3 sequence: CSAYTRGGREYNEQFF. The DNA of the CDR3 is TGCAGTGCTTATACCCGCGGCGGGAGAGAGTACAATGAGCAGTTCTTC.

This clonotype has a handful of counts. The chain carries TRBV5-1 and TRBJ1-1; TRBD1 is a possible D gene (5 bases). V shed 0 bases and J shed 7 bases, with 7 bases lying between them. Germline loops: CDR1 SGHRS, CDR2 YFSETQ. The CDR3 is 12 residues long. The CDR3 is CASSLEGVEAFF. CDR3 sequence (DNA): TGCGCCAGCAGCTTGGAAGGGGTTGAAGCTTTCTTT.

The V and J genes are TRBV30 and TRBJ2-3; D remains ambiguous. V lost 2 bases, J lost 5 bases, and 5 bases lay in between. Per germline, CDR1 GTSNPN and CDR2 SVGIG (reference sequence). This CDR3 has 11 residues. Written as DNA, the CDR3 is TGTGCCTGGAGTACCGTAGATACGCAGTATTTT. This translates into CAWSTVDTQYF.